Listed below are T cell receptor beta chains from one sample, sequenced in a study of T cells in Graves' hyperthyroidism and ophthalmopathy. Using its own MiXCR run on the multiplex PCR reads, TCRdb lists one record per CDR3 protein. Seen here are over 500,000 distinct CDR3 sequences, around 43% observed once, and the top ten hold about 45%. The sequenced sample was peripheral blood or thyroid tissue (not recorded which). Receptor source: an adult woman with Graves' disease, either hyperthyroidism or ophthalmopathy (not recorded which). The CDR3 runs from the conserved cysteine through the conserved F or W. Fields, in order: clone size, D gene, V gene, J gene, CDR3 protein, CDR3 DNA. The D gene is left open where the match is weak. Some rows mark clone size as missing; the rest say once, few, many or name a class of expanded clone.

abundance: few
d_gene: NA
v_gene: TRBV7-3
j_gene: TRBJ2-3
CDR3aa: CASSLVTGGGTDTQYF
CDR3nt: TGTGCCAGCAGCTTAGTTACCGGAGGTGGCACAGATACGCAGTATTTT

abundance: many
d_gene: NA
v_gene: TRBV20-1
j_gene: TRBJ1-1
CDR3aa: CSARGVVTEAFF
CDR3nt: TGCAGTGCTCGTGGGGTGGTAACTGAAGCTTTCTTT

abundance: NA
d_gene: TRBD1
v_gene: TRBV25-1
j_gene: TRBJ2-7
CDR3aa: CASSLGRGREEQYF
CDR3nt: TGCGCCAGCAGCTTAGGCAGGGGGCGTGAAGAGCAGTACTTC

abundance: NA
d_gene: NA
v_gene: TRBV20-1
j_gene: TRBJ1-1
CDR3aa: CSARDFQAWGTEAFF
CDR3nt: TGCAGTGCTAGGGACTTTCAGGCGTGGGGGACTGAAGCTTTCTTT

abundance: NA
d_gene: NA
v_gene: TRBV7-3
j_gene: TRBJ2-5
CDR3aa: CASSLMGGQQETQYF
CDR3nt: TGTGCCAGCAGCTTAATGGGTGGTCAGCAAGAGACCCAGTACTTC

abundance: many
d_gene: TRBD1
v_gene: TRBV7-6
j_gene: TRBJ1-6
CDR3aa: CASSQTGVDSPLHF
CDR3nt: TGTGCCAGCAGTCAAACAGGGGTGGATTCACCCCTCCACTTT

abundance: NA
d_gene: NA
v_gene: TRBV7-2
j_gene: TRBJ2-5
CDR3aa: CASSSRTGRVETQYF
CDR3nt: TGTGCCAGCAGCTCCAGGACAGGGAGGGTAGAGACCCAGTACTTC

abundance: NA
d_gene: NA
v_gene: TRBV7-2
j_gene: TRBJ1-2
CDR3aa: CASSLAGQGPYGYTF
CDR3nt: TGTGCCAGCAGCTTAGCAGGCCAGGGGCCATATGGCTACACCTTC

abundance: NA
d_gene: TRBD1
v_gene: TRBV6-6
j_gene: TRBJ1-2
CDR3aa: CASSRGTGTYGYTF
CDR3nt: TGTGCCAGCAGTCGAGGGACAGGGACTTATGGCTACACCTTC

abundance: once
d_gene: NA
v_gene: TRBV20-1
j_gene: TRBJ1-1
CDR3aa: CSARVPGLAGGTEAFF
CDR3nt: TGCAGTGCTAGAGTACCGGGACTAGCGGGAGGCACTGAAGCTTTCTTT

abundance: NA
d_gene: NA
v_gene: TRBV10-3
j_gene: TRBJ2-7
CDR3aa: CAIGDQENRYEQYF
CDR3nt: TGTGCCATCGGGGATCAGGAGAATCGCTACGAGCAGTACTTC

abundance: many
d_gene: NA
v_gene: TRBV6-1
j_gene: TRBJ1-1
CDR3aa: CASSGHSEAFF
CDR3nt: TGTGCCAGCAGTGGACACTCGGAAGCTTTCTTT

abundance: few
d_gene: TRBD1
v_gene: TRBV7-3
j_gene: TRBJ1-5
CDR3aa: CASSPKDRGGEWGQPQHF
CDR3nt: TGTGCCAGCAGCCCGAAAGACAGGGGCGGGGAATGGGGTCAGCCCCAGCATTTT

abundance: NA
d_gene: NA
v_gene: TRBV19
j_gene: TRBJ2-7
CDR3aa: CASSIRAPTYEQYF
CDR3nt: TGTGCCAGTAGTATAAGGGCCCCAACTTACGAGCAGTACTTC

abundance: few
d_gene: TRBD1
v_gene: TRBV4-2
j_gene: TRBJ2-3
CDR3aa: CASSSLGQHTDTQYF
CDR3nt: TGTGCCAGCAGCTCGCTGGGACAGCACACAGATACGCAGTATTTT

abundance: NA
d_gene: NA
v_gene: TRBV7-9
j_gene: TRBJ1-5
CDR3aa: CASSLNGASGNNQPQHF
CDR3nt: TGTGCCAGCAGCTTAAACGGGGCATCTGGAAACAATCAGCCCCAGCATTTT

abundance: NA
d_gene: NA
v_gene: TRBV15
j_gene: TRBJ2-5
CDR3aa: CATSRGGLETQYF
CDR3nt: TGTGCCACCAGCAGAGGCGGTTTGGAGACCCAGTACTTC

abundance: many
d_gene: NA
v_gene: TRBV7-2
j_gene: TRBJ1-2
CDR3aa: CASSLESADYGYTF
CDR3nt: TGTGCCAGCAGCTTAGAGTCGGCGGACTATGGCTACACCTTC

abundance: NA
d_gene: TRBD2
v_gene: TRBV20-1
j_gene: TRBJ2-5
CDR3aa: CSARRGANVQETQYF
CDR3nt: TGCAGTGCTAGGCGGGGGGCAAACGTACAAGAGACCCAGTACTTC

abundance: many
d_gene: NA
v_gene: TRBV2
j_gene: TRBJ1-4
CDR3aa: CATAGIGNEKLFF
CDR3nt: TGTGCCACCGCGGGAATTGGTAATGAAAAACTGTTTTTT

abundance: NA
d_gene: NA
v_gene: TRBV7-3
j_gene: TRBJ2-2
CDR3aa: CASSLMGGTNTGELFF
CDR3nt: TGTGCCAGCAGCTTAATGGGCGGGACGAACACCGGGGAGCTGTTTTTT

abundance: NA
d_gene: NA
v_gene: TRBV15
j_gene: TRBJ1-4
CDR3aa: CAASRGKVEKLFF
CDR3nt: TGTGCCGCCAGCCGAGGGAAGGTTGAAAAACTGTTTTTT

abundance: few
d_gene: NA
v_gene: TRBV15
j_gene: TRBJ2-5
CDR3aa: CATSRDGQETQYF
CDR3nt: TGTGCCACCAGCAGAGACGGACAAGAGACCCAGTACTTC

abundance: NA
d_gene: NA
v_gene: TRBV11-2
j_gene: TRBJ2-5
CDR3aa: CASGRYQETQYF
CDR3nt: TGTGCCAGCGGGAGGTACCAAGAGACCCAGTACTTC

abundance: NA
d_gene: NA
v_gene: TRBV9
j_gene: TRBJ1-1
CDR3aa: CASSSSWGRNTEAFF
CDR3nt: TGTGCCAGCAGCTCCTCCTGGGGGCGCAACACTGAAGCTTTCTTT

abundance: many
d_gene: TRBD2
v_gene: TRBV20-1
j_gene: TRBJ2-7
CDR3aa: CSARGGRAGSYEQYF
CDR3nt: TGCAGTGCTAGAGGCGGGAGGGCCGGATCCTACGAGCAGTACTTC

abundance: NA
d_gene: NA
v_gene: TRBV24-1
j_gene: TRBJ1-5
CDR3aa: CATSARQYSNQPQHF
CDR3nt: TGTGCCACCAGTGCCCGACAGTATAGCAATCAGCCCCAGCATTTT

abundance: NA
d_gene: NA
v_gene: TRBV19
j_gene: TRBJ1-1
CDR3aa: CAIGQNLNTEAFF
CDR3nt: TGTGCCATCGGACAGAATTTGAACACTGAAGCTTTCTTT

abundance: once
d_gene: NA
v_gene: TRBV2
j_gene: TRBJ1-3
CDR3aa: CASSEVGRSSGNTIYF
CDR3nt: TGTGCCAGCAGTGAAGTGGGGAGAAGCTCTGGAAACACCATATATTTT

abundance: many
d_gene: NA
v_gene: TRBV14
j_gene: TRBJ2-2
CDR3aa: CASSPLGPGELFF
CDR3nt: TGTGCCAGCAGCCCCCTTGGCCCCGGGGAGCTGTTTTTT

abundance: NA
d_gene: NA
v_gene: TRBV10-3
j_gene: TRBJ2-2
CDR3aa: CASSEGGFGELFF
CDR3nt: TGTGCCAGCAGTGAGGGCGGTTTTGGGGAGCTGTTTTTT

abundance: few
d_gene: NA
v_gene: TRBV18
j_gene: TRBJ1-6
CDR3aa: CASSPIGGQVSSYNSPLHF
CDR3nt: TGTGCCAGCTCACCAATCGGGGGGCAGGTCAGCTCCTATAATTCACCCCTCCACTTT

abundance: many
d_gene: NA
v_gene: TRBV7-8
j_gene: TRBJ1-2
CDR3aa: CASSLGLKGLLYGYTF
CDR3nt: TGTGCCAGCAGCTTAGGCCTCAAAGGCCTACTCTATGGCTACACCTTC

abundance: once
d_gene: NA
v_gene: TRBV4-3
j_gene: TRBJ1-2
CDR3aa: CASSQEEFYGYTF
CDR3nt: TGCGCCAGCAGCCAAGAAGAGTTTTATGGCTACACCTTC

abundance: NA
d_gene: NA
v_gene: TRBV7-9
j_gene: TRBJ1-1
CDR3aa: CASSFNGGRNTEAFF
CDR3nt: TGTGCCAGCAGCTTCAACGGAGGGAGGAACACTGAAGCTTTCTTT

abundance: many
d_gene: TRBD1
v_gene: TRBV20-1
j_gene: TRBJ1-2
CDR3aa: CSASGTGGGYGYTF
CDR3nt: TGCAGTGCGAGTGGGACAGGGGGAGGCTATGGCTACACCTTC

abundance: many
d_gene: TRBD1
v_gene: TRBV12-3/TRBV12-4
j_gene: TRBJ1-1
CDR3aa: CASSLYRGGTEAFF
CDR3nt: TGTGCCAGCAGCCTATACAGGGGAGGGACTGAAGCTTTCTTT

abundance: few
d_gene: NA
v_gene: TRBV29-1
j_gene: TRBJ1-3
CDR3aa: CSGGAGNTIYF
CDR3nt: TGCAGCGGGGGAGCTGGAAACACCATATATTTT

abundance: once
d_gene: NA
v_gene: TRBV4-1
j_gene: TRBJ1-4
CDR3aa: CASSSQTGTHEF
CDR3nt: TGCGCCAGCAGCTCACAAACCGGGACCCACGAATTT

abundance: NA
d_gene: TRBD1
v_gene: TRBV29-1
j_gene: TRBJ2-7
CDR3aa: CSVTGGPYEQYF
CDR3nt: TGCAGCGTGACAGGGGGTCCCTACGAGCAGTACTTC

abundance: many
d_gene: TRBD1
v_gene: TRBV10-3
j_gene: TRBJ2-2
CDR3aa: CAIRAQGARTGELFF
CDR3nt: TGTGCCATCAGGGCACAGGGGGCGAGGACCGGGGAGCTGTTTTTT

abundance: NA
d_gene: TRBD1
v_gene: TRBV7-2
j_gene: TRBJ2-7
CDR3aa: CASSSLGDRGYEQYF
CDR3nt: TGTGCCAGCAGCTCGTTGGGGGACAGGGGGTACGAGCAGTACTTC

abundance: many
d_gene: NA
v_gene: TRBV24-1
j_gene: TRBJ2-3
CDR3aa: CATSDAPTDTQYF
CDR3nt: TGTGCCACCAGTGATGCGCCCACAGATACGCAGTATTTT

abundance: NA
d_gene: TRBD1
v_gene: TRBV29-1
j_gene: TRBJ1-1
CDR3aa: CSGEGQVNTEAFF
CDR3nt: TGCAGCGGGGAGGGACAGGTGAACACTGAAGCTTTCTTT

abundance: many
d_gene: TRBD1
v_gene: TRBV9
j_gene: TRBJ2-2
CDR3aa: CASSAGTENTGELFF
CDR3nt: TGTGCCAGCAGCGCCGGGACAGAGAACACCGGGGAGCTGTTTTTT

abundance: many
d_gene: NA
v_gene: TRBV7-2
j_gene: TRBJ1-1
CDR3aa: CASSRYRGQKAFF
CDR3nt: TGTGCCAGCAGCAGATACCGGGGCCAAAAAGCTTTCTTT

abundance: NA
d_gene: TRBD1
v_gene: TRBV14
j_gene: TRBJ2-5
CDR3aa: CARYRDSQETQYF
CDR3nt: TGTGCCCGCTACCGGGACAGCCAAGAGACCCAGTACTTC

abundance: few
d_gene: NA
v_gene: TRBV25-1
j_gene: TRBJ1-5
CDR3aa: CASSLSRGAPTTGNQPQHF
CDR3nt: TGTGCCAGCAGTCTCTCGAGGGGGGCGCCGACCACTGGCAATCAGCCCCAGCATTTT

abundance: NA
d_gene: NA
v_gene: TRBV7-9
j_gene: TRBJ2-2
CDR3aa: CASSMGPGAGELFF
CDR3nt: TGTGCCAGCAGCATGGGACCCGGAGCCGGGGAGCTGTTTTTT

abundance: NA
d_gene: TRBD2
v_gene: TRBV6-1
j_gene: TRBJ2-5
CDR3aa: CASSTPGLAGLFQETQYF
CDR3nt: TGTGCCAGCAGTACCCCGGGACTAGCGGGGCTGTTCCAAGAGACCCAGTACTTC

abundance: NA
d_gene: TRBD2
v_gene: TRBV24-1
j_gene: TRBJ2-3
CDR3aa: CATSPSGRAADTQYF
CDR3nt: TGTGCCACCAGCCCTAGCGGGAGGGCCGCGGATACGCAGTATTTT

abundance: many
d_gene: NA
v_gene: TRBV24-1
j_gene: TRBJ2-7
CDR3aa: CATSDYYEQYF
CDR3nt: TGTGCCACCAGTGATTACTACGAGCAGTACTTC

abundance: many
d_gene: TRBD1
v_gene: TRBV7-2
j_gene: TRBJ1-1
CDR3aa: CASSRQGPYTEAFF
CDR3nt: TGTGCCAGCAGCCGACAGGGTCCCTACACTGAAGCTTTCTTT

abundance: NA
d_gene: NA
v_gene: TRBV7-9
j_gene: TRBJ2-6
CDR3aa: CASSSSGWGGANVLTF
CDR3nt: TGTGCCAGCAGTTCCTCCGGTTGGGGTGGGGCCAACGTCCTGACTTTC

abundance: NA
d_gene: TRBD1
v_gene: TRBV20-1
j_gene: TRBJ1-2
CDR3aa: CSASPGTGGYGYTF
CDR3nt: TGCAGTGCTAGCCCCGGGACAGGGGGGTATGGCTACACCTTC

abundance: NA
d_gene: NA
v_gene: TRBV28
j_gene: TRBJ2-7
CDR3aa: CASKPRGGREQYF
CDR3nt: TGTGCCAGCAAACCTAGAGGGGGGCGAGAGCAGTACTTC

abundance: many
d_gene: NA
v_gene: TRBV7-9
j_gene: TRBJ1-6
CDR3aa: CASSPGVNSPLHF
CDR3nt: TGTGCCAGCAGCCCAGGGGTGAATTCACCCCTCCACTTT

abundance: NA
d_gene: NA
v_gene: TRBV12-3/TRBV12-4
j_gene: TRBJ1-5
CDR3aa: CASRPGLQETQHF
CDR3nt: TGTGCCAGCAGGCCGGGATTACAAGAGACCCAGCATTTT